The following is a T cell receptor (beta chain) sequence with its context. Its antigen is unidentified. 13 Jbeta primers and 60 Vbeta primers were used for the PCR. Some clones are missing from TCRdb's copy, which holds only in-frame ones; the method was immunoSEQ multiplex PCR. The sample lists approximately 190,000 clones; around four fifths were seen once. The entry originates in a study of cytomegalovirus exposure and HLA in healthy donors. General observations from the study: In an earlier analysis, productive rearrangement rates for most beta V segments clustered near 87% or 30%. For cytomegalovirus status, the classifier reportedly gave diagnoses with high specificity and sensitivity. CMV serostatus was the only immune exposure information that was available.

The trim removed 3 bases at V and 1 base at J, leaving 3 bases unmatched. CDR3 length equals 15 residues. CDR1 is SGHRS, CDR2 YFSETQ, per germline. The rearrangement uses TRBV5-1 and TRBJ2-5, with 10 bases fitting TRBD2. The sequence was collected from a woman aged 18-29 years in good health and CMV-seronegative. The source material was PBMCs. CDR3 in DNA: TGCGCCAGCAGCTGGGTAGCGGGGGGCCAAGAGACCCAGTACTTC. Translated: CASSWVAGGQETQYF.